These 18 T cell receptor beta chains were all obtained from the same sample, sequenced in a study of shared clonotypes between healthy human individuals. Cells designated naive CD8 were CD45RO-negative and were positively selected for CCR7, with terminally differentiated effector memory CD45RA+ cells excluded. Assay: immunoSEQ multiplex PCR; the TCRdb copy retains only in-frame clones and omits some. The data contain more than 2 million clones, about 95% of them singletons. Source material: naive CD8+ T cells sorted from blood. These receptors were collected from a man between 18 and 35 years old in good health.

As regards this clone: One junction end disagrees with the germline gene, perhaps due to a read error. Distinct nucleotide sequences in the sample also encode this CDR3. The chain links TRBV6-5 to TRBJ2-1; TRBD1 or TRBD2 may be the D gene (6 bases each). The CDR3 consists of 13 residues. Germline V lookup: CDR1 MNHEY, CDR2 SVGAGI. The CDR3 protein is CASSYLGGNEQFF. CDR3 DNA: TGTGCCAGCAGCTACTTAGGGGGGAATGAGCAGTTCTTC.

The rearrangement links TRBV7-5 to TRBJ1-1. TRBV7-5 has pseudogene status. The CDR3 loop spans 12 amino acids. The CDR3 region has the DNA TGTGCCAGAAGCTGGACGAACACTGAAGCTTTCTTT. Its translation is CARSWTNTEAFF.

V usage is TRBV4-1 and J usage is TRBJ2-7, with TRBD2 as a possible D gene (6 bases). The CDR3 totals 16 residues. The germline gives CDR1 MGHRA, CDR2 YSYEKL. The V gene lost 1 base and the J gene lost 6 bases, with 19 bases spanning the gap. The CDR3 nucleotides read TGCGCCAGCAGCCAAGTCGGGACTGGGAGTTCGGGCGAGCAGTACTTC. Its translation: CASSQVGTGSSGEQYF.

With regard to this clone: Other DNA sequences in the sample encode the same CDR3. The chain recombines TRBV19 with TRBJ2-7, with a possible D match to TRBD1 (5 bases). This CDR3 contains 13 residues. Germline loops: CDR1 LNHDA, CDR2 SQIVND (reference sequence). V was pared by 3 bases and J by 1 base, with 7 bases between. The CDR3 sequence: CASSIDSSYEQYF. In DNA form, the CDR3 reads TGTGCCAGTAGTATTGACAGTTCCTACGAGCAGTACTTC.

This clone was recorded once. The V call is TRBV4-1, the J call TRBJ2-5, with D uncertain. This CDR3 has 14 residues. V was pared by 4 bases and J by 2 bases, with 11 bases between. CDR1 is MGHRA and CDR2 is YSYEKL in the germline V gene. The CDR3 DNA reads as TGCGCCAGCAGCCTGTATTCGAGGCAAGAGACCCAGTACTTC. Amino acid sequence: CASSLYSRQETQYF.

This sequence joins TRBV4-1 and TRBJ2-7, with D perhaps TRBD1 (6 bases). The CDR3 is 14 residues long. Trimming stripped 2 bases from V and 2 bases from J, with 10 bases between. Germline CDR1 reads MGHRA; CDR2 reads YSYEKL. CDR3 amino acids: CASSQPDSPYEQYF. In nucleotides, the CDR3 is TGCGCCAGCAGCCAACCGGACAGCCCCTACGAGCAGTACTTC.

V is TRBV2 and J is TRBJ1-2, with TRBD1 identical over 10 bases. CDR3 length: 15 amino acids. Unmatched junction bases numbered 2, after V lost 3 bases and J lost 1 base. CDR1 SNHLY and CDR2 FYNNEI come from the germline V gene. CDR3 amino acids: CASSEDRGINYGYTF. CDR3 sequence (DNA): TGTGCCAGCAGTGAGGACAGGGGGATTAACTATGGCTACACCTTC.

This clone is a singleton in its sample. Additional DNA sequences in this sample encode the identical CDR3. The V gene is TRBV6-5, the J gene TRBJ2-7, with D possibly matching TRBD1 (5 bases). The germline V and J ends were trimmed by 0 bases and 5 bases, with 8 bases remaining between them. Per germline, CDR1 MNHEY and CDR2 SVGAGI. The CDR3 contains 13 residues. CDR3 protein: CASSYSPGNEQYF. CDR3 nucleotide sequence: TGTGCCAGCAGTTACTCGCCAGGGAACGAGCAGTACTTC.

This chain joins TRBV29-1 and TRBJ2-7; 8 positions agree with TRBD2. Germline values: CDR1 SQVTM, CDR2 ANQGSEA. This CDR3 region has 13 residues. CDR3 in amino acids: CSGLAGTSYEQYF. The CDR3 DNA is TGCAGTGGTTTAGCGGGGACCTCCTACGAGCAGTACTTC.

The chain is built from TRBV5-4 and TRBJ2-5, with a possible D match to TRBD1 (5 bases). CDR1 and CDR2 (germline): SGHNT, YYREEE (reference sequence). This CDR3 comprises 14 residues. V was clipped by 3 bases and J by 2 bases, with 11 bases between them. The CDR3 loop reads CASSSETGQETQYF. The DNA for the CDR3 is TGTGCCAGCAGCTCCGAAACAGGACAAGAGACCCAGTACTTC.

The chain employs TRBV19 and TRBJ2-7; D gene unclear. CDR3 size: 13 residues. Trimming cost V 5 bases and J 4 bases, with 12 bases left between them. The germline V gene encodes CDR1 LNHDA and CDR2 SQIVND (reference sequence). The CDR3 sequence is CASSWSHLYEQYF. CDR3 sequence (DNA): TGTGCCAGTAGTTGGTCCCACCTATACGAGCAGTACTTC. Filled out from reference TRBV19 and TRBJ2-7, the complete variable domain reads DGGITQSPKYLFRKEGQNVTLSCEQNLNHDAMYWYRQDPGQGLRLIYYSQIVNDFQKGDIAEGYSVSREKKESFPLTVTSAQKNPTAFYLCASSWSHLYEQYFGPGTRLTVT.

The chain combines TRBV5-5 with TRBJ1-1, with D possibly TRBD1 on 5 matching bases. This CDR3 has 14 residues. Germline values: CDR1 SGHKS, CDR2 YYEKEE (reference sequence). Trimming shortened V by 2 bases and J by 2 bases, and 10 bases separated the two germline ends. CDR3 DNA: TGTGCCAGCAGCTTATGGGACGGCAACACTGAAGCTTTCTTT. It specifies CASSLWDGNTEAFF.

The chain recombines TRBV7-9 with TRBJ2-7, with 7 bases identical to TRBD1. The CDR3 is made up of 12 amino acids. Germline CDR1 is SEHNR and CDR2 is FQNEAQ (reference sequence). After removal of 5 bases from V and 7 bases from J, the junction contained 5 bases not matched to a gene. DNA for the CDR3: TGTGCCAGCAGCGATACAGGGGAGGAGCAGTACTTC. Its translation is CASSDTGEEQYF.

This clone has more than one count but fewer than ten. This sequence joins TRBV18 and TRBJ2-7; weak D call: TRBD1 (6 bases). The CDR3 consists of 15 residues. Germline CDR1 is KGHSH and CDR2 is LQKENI. The V end lost 0 bases, the J end lost 2 bases, and 11 bases lay between the germline ends. The CDR3 region has the DNA TGTGCCAGCTCACCACCCGGACAGTCCGCCTACGAGCAGTACTTC. Protein product: CASSPPGQSAYEQYF. The whole variable domain, filled in from reference TRBV18 and TRBJ2-7, reads NAGVMQNPRHLVRRRGQEARLRCSPMKGHSHVYWYRQLPEEGLKFMVYLQKENIIDESGMPKERFSAEFPKEGPSILRIQQVVRGDSAAYFCASSPPGQSAYEQYFGPGTRLTVT.

The rearrangement uses TRBV11-2 and TRBJ2-2; 9 bases are a match to TRBD1. CDR3 length equals 18 residues. Germline V gives CDR1 SGHAT, CDR2 FQNNGV. Losses at the gene ends were 5 bases for V and 6 bases for J; bases not matched to a gene: 16. The CDR3 here is CASSPSGSAQGAAGELFF. The CDR3 DNA reads TGTGCCAGCAGCCCAAGCGGTAGCGCACAGGGGGCTGCCGGGGAGCTGTTTTTT.

V is TRBV11-2 and J is TRBJ2-7; 8 positions agree with TRBD2. Trimming took 8 bases from V and 5 from J; bases not matched to a gene: 8. This CDR3 has 13 residues. CDR1 is SGHAT, CDR2 FQNNGV, per germline. The CDR3 region has the DNA TGTGCCAGCGGAGCGGGGGCAGGGGACGAGCAGTACTTC. Translating it yields CASGAGAGDEQYF. The full variable domain, its missing parts supplied by reference TRBV11-2 and TRBJ2-7, is EAGVAQSPRYKIIEKRQSVAFWCNPISGHATLYWYQQILGQGPKLLIQFQNNGVVDDSQLPKDRFSAERLKGVDSTLKIQPAKLEDSAVYLCASGAGAGDEQYFGPGTRLTVT.

The CDR3 region is CACLPRVTGPKEGYTF. The CDR3 DNA follows: TGTGCCTGCCTACCACGGGTGACAGGCCCAAAGGAGGGCTACACCTTC. The chain carries TRBV30 and TRBJ1-2; the D gene is possibly TRBD1 (6 bases). Between the trimmed V and J ends, which lost 6 bases and 8 bases, there was a span of 28 bases. This CDR3 region has 16 residues. Germline V gene lookup returns CDR1 GTSNPN and CDR2 SVGIG (reference sequence).

The gene calls are TRBV7-9 and TRBJ1-2; 8 nucleotides agree with TRBD1. Germline-derived CDR1 and CDR2 are SEHNR and FQNEAQ (reference sequence). The CDR3 length is 15 residues. The V segment lost 4 bases and the J segment 8 bases; nucleotides outside the gene matches: 12. The CDR3 coding sequence is TGTGCCAGCAGCTCCCCCATGGACAGGGTTGAGGGCTACACCTTC. Protein: CASSSPMDRVEGYTF.